This T cell receptor beta chain was identified during a study of identical twins. Every donor was a healthy Caucasian. Study outcomes and limitations: A lower insertion count was a feature of abundant cord blood beta clonotypes, with no such feature in memory repertoires.

Each CDR3 protein gets one entry after TCRdb re-called the 5' RACE reads with MiXCR. The sample shows about 470,000 distinct CDR3 sequences, 24% of them seen only once. This clonotype was seen a few times. Its antigen is still unknown. Germline CDR1 is LGHDT and CDR2 is YNNKEL (reference sequence). Trimming removed 5 bases at V and 7 bases at J, with 14 bases between. The CDR3 loop spans 13 amino acids. The same sample was also studied in work on T cells expressing NK-cell markers. Per that paper: The contribution of dominant NKG2C+ clonotypes to CD8+ T cells in roughly six donors was roughly 1.0-7.0%.

The sample comprised CD4+ T cells sorted from blood. The gene calls are TRBV3-1 and TRBJ2-5; D is unclear. The TCR sequence derives from a woman aged 18-29 years in good health. CDR3 amino acids: CASSDMSPGTQYF. Here the CDR3 DNA reads TGTGCCAGCAGCGATATGAGCCCCGGGACCCAGTACTTC.